The 24 T cell receptor beta chains below were found in one sample sequenced in a study of technical replicates of blood from several donors. Assay used: immunoSEQ multiplex PCR; TCRdb lists only in-frame clones, some missing. The repertoire includes around 62,000 clones, roughly 98% of them detected once, and under 0.2% sits in the top ten. The sequenced sample was T cells isolated from PBMCs. The receptors were sampled from a human donor in good health.

J is TRBJ2-3 and V is TRBV5-1, with TRBD2 matching over 7 bases. Germline CDR1 is SGHRS and CDR2 is YFSETQ. The CDR3 covers 15 residues. V lost 7 bases, J lost 1 base, and 9 bases stayed unmatched. The CDR3 DNA reads as TGCGCCAGCTTTGGACTAGAAGAAGGCACAGATACGCAGTATTTT. Protein product: CASFGLEEGTDTQYF. The whole variable domain, remainder taken from reference TRBV5-1 and TRBJ2-3, is KAGVTQTPRYLIKTRGQQVTLSCSPISGHRSVSWYQQTPGQGLQFLFEYFSETQRNKGNFPGRFSGRQFSNSRSEMNVSTLELGDSALYLCASFGLEEGTDTQYFGPGTRLTVL.

The CDR3 protein is CASSTNRGFNYGYTF. The CDR3 DNA follows: TGTGCCAGCAGTACAAACAGGGGGTTTAACTATGGCTACACCTTC. The chain links TRBV6-5 to TRBJ1-2; 8 nucleotides match TRBD1. Losses at the gene ends were 5 bases for V and 1 base for J; bases not matched to a gene: 6. Germline loops: CDR1 MNHEY, CDR2 SVGAGI. There are 15 residues in the CDR3.

The V call is TRBV4-1, the J call TRBJ1-4, with 8 positions matching TRBD1. J lost 6 bases, V lost 0 bases, and 3 bases had no gene match. Looked up from germline, CDR1 is MGHRA and CDR2 is YSYEKL. This CDR3 is 15 amino acids long. CDR3: CASSQEQQGDEKLFF. For the CDR3, the DNA is TGCGCCAGCAGCCAAGAGCAACAGGGGGATGAAAAACTGTTTTTT.

This chain joins TRBV9 and TRBJ2-7; no clear D. This CDR3 spans 16 amino acids. CDR1 SGDLS and CDR2 YYNGEE come from the germline V gene. V was pared by 3 bases and J by 2 bases, with 18 bases between. CDR3 nucleotides: TGTGCCAGCAGCGACAGCCCGGCCGATGGAACCTACGAGCAGTACTTC. This encodes CASSDSPADGTYEQYF.

J is TRBJ1-1 and V is TRBV5-1; perhaps TRBD1 as D (5 bases). The V end lost 2 bases, the J end lost 5 bases, and 13 bases lay between the germline ends. The germline V gene has CDR1 SGHRS and CDR2 YFSETQ. The CDR3 length is 14 residues. The CDR3 DNA reads TGCGCCAGCAGCTTATTATCAGGGAATACTGAAGCTTTCTTT. Its translation: CASSLLSGNTEAFF. Full variable domain (missing parts from reference TRBV5-1 and TRBJ1-1): KAGVTQTPRYLIKTRGQQVTLSCSPISGHRSVSWYQQTPGQGLQFLFEYFSETQRNKGNFPGRFSGRQFSNSRSEMNVSTLELGDSALYLCASSLLSGNTEAFFGQGTRLTVV.

This sequence joins TRBV12-5 and TRBJ2-7, with D perhaps TRBD2 (6 bases). Germline V lookup: CDR1 LGHNT, CDR2 FRNRAP. V was trimmed by 1 base and J by 0 bases, leaving 10 bases between them. This CDR3 has 15 amino acids. The CDR3 DNA sequence: TGTGCTAGTGGTTTGGGCGCGGGGATCTCCTACGAGCAGTACTTC. Its protein is CASGLGAGISYEQYF.

The J gene is TRBJ1-1, the V gene TRBV19, with 8 bases matching TRBD1. Germline V gives CDR1 LNHDA, CDR2 SQIVND (reference sequence). Trimming at V came to 3 bases and at J to 1 base, leaving 4 bases not matched to a gene. The CDR3 has 15 amino acids. CDR3 DNA sequence: TGTGCCAGTAGTATCCCAGGACAGGGGAACACTGAAGCTTTCTTT. Translating gives CASSIPGQGNTEAFF.

The V gene is TRBV11-2, the J gene TRBJ1-1, with D perhaps TRBD1 (5 bases). This CDR3 has 13 amino acids. V lost 1 base, J lost 6 bases, and 9 bases lay in between. CDR1 SGHAT and CDR2 FQNNGV come from the germline V gene. CDR3 amino acids: CASSLAGYPEAFF. Written as DNA, the CDR3 is TGTGCCAGCAGCTTAGCAGGGTACCCTGAAGCTTTCTTT.

Notes on this clone: Here the CDR3 omits its conserved ending phenylalanine or tryptophan, so a read error is the likely source. Because the CDR3's place on the DNA is in doubt, the DNA is left out and the CDR3 is given as listed by TCRdb. The chain couples TRBV27 to TRBJ2-3; the D call of TRBD2 is as the table states it, not checked on the DNA. The CDR3 contains 14 residues when both ends are counted. Looked up from germline, CDR1 is MNHEY and CDR2 is SMNVEV (reference sequence). The CDR3 protein is CASSSPLGTSCWRD.

The chain links TRBV7-9 to TRBJ1-4; a possible D gene is TRBD1 (5 bases). This CDR3 comprises 14 residues. Trimming removed 2 bases from V and 5 bases from J, with 9 bases in between. Germline V CDR1 and CDR2: SEHNR, FQNEAQ (reference sequence). This chain's CDR3 is CASSLSQGNEKLFF. DNA of the CDR3: TGTGCCAGCAGCTTATCCCAGGGAAATGAAAAACTGTTTTTT.

This chain joins TRBV6-5 and TRBJ2-7, with D perhaps matching TRBD1 (6 bases). V was clipped by 3 bases and J by 2 bases, with 14 bases between them. The CDR3 has 15 amino acids. Germline V CDR1 and CDR2: MNHEY, SVGAGI. DNA of the CDR3: TGTGCCAGCAGTTATCTTTCCGGGACAACCTACGAGCAGTACTTC. It is translated as CASSYLSGTTYEQYF.

The genes are TRBV6-5 and TRBJ1-5; the D gene is possibly TRBD1 (5 bases). Germline V gene lookup returns CDR1 MNHEY and CDR2 SVGAGI. Between the trimmed V and J ends, which lost 2 bases and 4 bases, there was a span of 12 bases. CDR3 length: 15 residues. In nucleotides, the CDR3 is TGTGCCAGCAGTTACACGTGGGGGGGAAATCAGCCCCAGCATTTT. Translated: CASSYTWGGNQPQHF.

This chain connects TRBV29-1 to TRBJ1-2; tentatively, D is TRBD1 (5 bases). Trimming left V 6 bases short and J 4 bases short, with 21 bases between. CDR1 is SQVTM and CDR2 is ANQGSEA in the germline V gene. This CDR3 has 15 residues. CDR3 protein: CSVLTVIGYGYGYTF. DNA of the CDR3: TGCAGCGTGCTGACAGTTATAGGTTATGGCTATGGCTACACCTTC. The full variable domain, its missing parts supplied by reference TRBV29-1 and TRBJ1-2, is SAVISQKPSRDICQRGTSLTIQCQVDSQVTMMFWYRQQPGQSLTLIATANQGSEATYESGFVIDKFPISRPNLTFSTLTVSNMSPEDSSIYLCSVLTVIGYGYGYTFGSGTRLTVV.

The rearrangement uses TRBV12-5 and TRBJ2-7, with D perhaps TRBD1 (6 bases). Germline V gives CDR1 LGHNT, CDR2 FRNRAP. There are 13 residues in the CDR3. Trimming shortened V by 6 bases and J by 3 bases, and 12 bases separated the two germline ends. This CDR3 reads CASGSTGHYEQYF. In DNA, the CDR3 is TGTGCTAGTGGCTCGACAGGCCACTACGAGCAGTACTTC.

This chain connects TRBV11-2 to TRBJ1-1; D may be TRBD1 (6 bases). This CDR3 is 14 amino acids long. V was trimmed by 5 bases and J by 6 bases, leaving 16 bases between them. Germline V CDR1 and CDR2: SGHAT, FQNNGV. The CDR3 spells CASSTDGGGAEAFF. The DNA for the CDR3 is TGTGCCAGCAGCACCGACGGAGGGGGGGCTGAAGCTTTCTTT. The full variable domain, rest sourced from reference TRBV11-2 and TRBJ1-1, is EAGVAQSPRYKIIEKRQSVAFWCNPISGHATLYWYQQILGQGPKLLIQFQNNGVVDDSQLPKDRFSAERLKGVDSTLKIQPAKLEDSAVYLCASSTDGGGAEAFFGQGTRLTVV.

The chain joins TRBV7-2 to TRBJ1-2, with 7 bases that match TRBD1. V lost 2 bases, J lost 4 bases, and 4 bases stayed unmatched. Germline CDR1 is SGHTA and CDR2 is FQGNSA. The CDR3 contains 14 residues. In DNA form, the CDR3 reads TGTGCCAGCAGCTTAAACAGGGGCCTCTATGGCTACACCTTC. Residues: CASSLNRGLYGYTF.

This chain uses TRBV2 with TRBJ2-1; the match to TRBD2 covers 8 bases. CDR1 is SNHLY and CDR2 is FYNNEI in the germline V gene. V was clipped by 4 bases and J by 9 bases; unmatched bases: 5. The CDR3 is made up of 13 amino acids. CDR3 region: CASSGGRYGEQFF. Here the CDR3 DNA reads TGTGCCAGCAGTGGCGGGAGGTACGGTGAGCAGTTCTTC.

This clone was recorded once. This chain uses TRBV6-6 with TRBJ2-5, with 7 bases lining up with TRBD1. The CDR3 sequence is 13 residues long. CDR1 and CDR2 (germline): MNHNY, SVGAGI (reference sequence). Unmatched junction bases numbered 6, after V lost 6 bases and J lost 5 bases. The CDR3 sequence is CASSLDREETQYF. The DNA for the CDR3 is TGTGCCAGCAGCCTAGACAGGGAGGAGACCCAGTACTTC.

The genes are TRBV10-3 and TRBJ2-1; possibly TRBD2 for D (6 bases). There are 14 residues in the CDR3. Germline loops: CDR1 ENHRY, CDR2 SYGVKD. Between the trimmed V and J ends, which lost 10 bases and 6 bases, there was a span of 19 bases. CDR3 coding DNA: TGTGCCACCACGGGGGACCCAACGCTCAATGAGCAGTTCTTC. Protein: CATTGDPTLNEQFF.

V and J are TRBV15 and TRBJ1-2; 8 bases match TRBD1. The CDR3 is made up of 14 amino acids. Trimming removed 0 bases from V and 7 bases from J; junction bases left unmatched: 4. Germline V gives CDR1 LNHNV, CDR2 YYDKDF (reference sequence). The CDR3 reads CATSRDQGAPGYTF. For the CDR3, the DNA is TGTGCCACCAGCAGAGATCAGGGGGCGCCTGGCTACACCTTC.

The CDR3 sequence is CAWGGPWRPQHF. The CDR3 nucleotides are TGTGCCTGGGGGGGACCGTGGCGCCCCCAGCATTTT. The chain employs TRBV6-8 and TRBJ1-5, with D possibly TRBD1 on 5 matching bases. The CDR3 is made up of 12 amino acids. Trimming took off 11 bases at V and 10 bases at J, with 18 bases between the two ends. Looked up from germline, CDR1 is MNHGY and CDR2 is SAAAGT.

J is TRBJ2-3 and V is TRBV11-2, with D perhaps matching TRBD2 (5 bases). Trimming pared 7 bases from V and 1 base from J, leaving 18 bases between. The CDR3 is 16 residues long. Germline CDR1 and CDR2: SGHAT and FQNNGV. The CDR3 DNA follows: TGTGCCAGCACCCCCTGGTCGACGGAGGGCACAGATACGCAGTATTTT. The encoded protein is CASTPWSTEGTDTQYF. The full variable domain, in which reference TRBV11-2 and TRBJ2-3 provide the parts outside the CDR3, is EAGVAQSPRYKIIEKRQSVAFWCNPISGHATLYWYQQILGQGPKLLIQFQNNGVVDDSQLPKDRFSAERLKGVDSTLKIQPAKLEDSAVYLCASTPWSTEGTDTQYFGPGTRLTVL.

This clone was recorded only once. V is TRBV4-1 and J is TRBJ2-1; D is perhaps TRBD1 (5 bases). Germline V gene lookup returns CDR1 MGHRA and CDR2 YSYEKL. The CDR3 is 16 amino acids. Trimming took off 0 bases at V and 2 bases at J, with 11 bases between the two ends. The CDR3, as DNA: TGCGCCAGCAGCCAAGAAGGGGATGATGCCTACAATGAGCAGTTCTTC. Amino acid sequence: CASSQEGDDAYNEQFF.

The V call is TRBV27, the J call TRBJ2-2; 8 nucleotides align to TRBD2. Germline CDR1 MNHEY, CDR2 SMNVEV (reference sequence). Germline trimming cut 5 bases from V and 1 base from J; bases unmatched to any gene: 6. This CDR3 is built from 16 residues. In DNA, the CDR3 is TGTGCCAGCAGTCCCTGGGCGGGGGGGAACACCGGGGAGCTGTTTTTT. The encoded protein is CASSPWAGGNTGELFF.